One sample yielded the 32 T cell receptor beta chains listed below, sequenced in a study of OX40 agonist ivuxolimab in advanced cancers. Generated by immunoSEQ multiplex PCR, the TCRdb table keeps only in-frame clones and is missing some. This table holds over 65,000 clones, approximately 80% found once. The input for sequencing was CD4+ or CD8+ T cells sorted from blood, taken in a trial of the OX40 agonist ivuxolimab. The receptors derive from an adult with an advanced solid tumor such as melanoma, head and neck, liver or kidney cancer.

V and J are TRBV4-3 and TRBJ2-5; possibly TRBD2 for D (6 bases). This CDR3 comprises 17 residues. V dropped 1 base and J dropped 4 bases, with 19 bases sitting between them. CDR1 is LGHNA, CDR2 YSLEER, per germline. CDR3 amino acids: CASSQGSSVLKGETQYF. CDR3 DNA: TGCGCCAGCAGCCAAGGCTCTAGCGTTTTAAAGGGAGAGACCCAGTACTTC.

The V and J genes are TRBV19 and TRBJ1-1; tentative D call: TRBD1 (5 bases). The CDR3 consists of 15 residues. Trimming removed 5 bases from V and 4 bases from J, with 17 bases in between. CDR1 LNHDA and CDR2 SQIVND come from the germline V gene (reference sequence). The DNA for the CDR3 is TGTGCCAGTAGTCCCGCCAGGGTAGGGCGCACTGAAGCTTTCTTT. As protein: CASSPARVGRTEAFF.

V is TRBV19 and J is TRBJ2-2, with 13 positions matching TRBD2. Germline loops: CDR1 LNHDA, CDR2 SQIVND (reference sequence). The CDR3 loop spans 16 amino acids. With 10 bases clipped from V and 4 bases from J, the junction kept 9 bases outside the gene matches. CDR3 sequence reads: CATGLAGAPGTGELFF. DNA for the CDR3: TGTGCCACCGGACTAGCGGGAGCCCCCGGCACCGGGGAGCTGTTTTTT.

The rearrangement joins TRBV27 to TRBJ2-3; 12 bases are shared with TRBD2. The V gene's germline CDR1 is MNHEY and CDR2 SMNVEV (reference sequence). CDR3 length: 17 amino acids. V was pared by 0 bases and J by 9 bases, with 10 bases of the junction left unmatched. The CDR3 DNA reads TGTGCCAGCAGTTTATCCCCCTCGACTAGCGGGAGTAAGACGCAGTATTTT. Protein: CASSLSPSTSGSKTQYF.

The gene calls are TRBV9 and TRBJ2-2, with D tentatively TRBD1 or TRBD2 (5 bases each). Germline V gene sequence: CDR1 SGDLS, CDR2 YYNGEE. V lost 2 bases to trimming and J lost 1 base, with 9 bases between them. This CDR3 comprises 15 residues. The CDR3 nucleotides are TGTGCCAGCAGCGTTGAGGGGAGGAACACCGGGGAGCTGTTTTTT. Translation gives CASSVEGRNTGELFF.

This clone was recorded only once. This chain links TRBV11-3 with TRBJ2-5; 14 bases agree with TRBD2. The germline V gene encodes CDR1 SGHNT and CDR2 YENEEA. This CDR3 contains 17 residues. The J segment lost 0 bases and the V segment lost 5 bases, leaving 5 bases of the junction unmatched. CDR3 in amino acids: CASSPGTSGSHQETQYF. In DNA, the CDR3 is TGTGCCAGCAGCCCCGGGACTAGCGGGAGCCACCAAGAGACCCAGTACTTC.

The chain uses TRBV28 and TRBJ1-1; TRBD1 agrees at 10 bases. With V trimmed by 7 bases and J by 1 base, 6 bases remained unmatched. Germline CDR1 and CDR2: MDHEN and SYDVKM. The CDR3 has 15 residues. The CDR3 sequence: CASTRQGARNTEAFF. The CDR3 region has the DNA TGTGCCAGCACCCGACAGGGGGCGAGGAACACTGAAGCTTTCTTT.

The chain carries TRBV10-3 and TRBJ2-3; 7 bases match TRBD2. CDR1 is ENHRY, CDR2 SYGVKD, per germline. This CDR3 is built from 14 residues. Germline trimming cut 6 bases from V and 0 bases from J; bases unmatched to any gene: 3. This chain's CDR3 is CAIRAGTSTDTQYF. The CDR3 nucleotides are TGTGCCATCAGAGCGGGAACTAGCACAGATACGCAGTATTTT.

The rearrangement links TRBV28 to TRBJ1-2; TRBD1 aligns across 7 bases. With V trimmed by 6 bases and J by 4 bases, 8 bases remained unmatched. CDR3 size: 14 residues. Per the germline V gene, CDR1 is MDHEN and CDR2 is SYDVKM. The CDR3 DNA follows: TGTGCCAGCAGCCTCGGACAGGTCCTCTATGGCTACACCTTC. This translates into CASSLGQVLYGYTF.

This rearrangement joins TRBV28 to TRBJ1-5; possibly TRBD1 for D (6 bases). The germline gives CDR1 MDHEN, CDR2 SYDVKM. The CDR3 consists of 13 residues. Trimming stripped 5 bases from V and 4 bases from J, with 9 bases between. The CDR3 loop is CASSRTVNQPQHF. CDR3 DNA: TGTGCCAGCAGTCGGACAGTTAATCAGCCCCAGCATTTT.

J is TRBJ1-5 and V is TRBV19, with a tentative D call TRBD1 (6 bases). The CDR3 loop spans 15 amino acids. CDR1 LNHDA and CDR2 SQIVND come from the germline V gene (reference sequence). Trimming shortened V by 7 bases and J by 1 base, and 14 bases separated the two germline ends. The CDR3 loop reads CASNPGHKSNQPQHF. CDR3 DNA: TGTGCCAGTAATCCGGGACATAAGAGCAATCAGCCCCAGCATTTT.

This clone was found once. V and J are TRBV7-3 and TRBJ2-5, with D uncertain. Trimming pared 2 bases from V and 2 bases from J, leaving 6 bases between. In germline, CDR1 is SGHTA, CDR2 FQGTGA. The CDR3 covers 13 residues. Here the CDR3 reads CASSLGRQETQYF. Here the CDR3 DNA reads TGTGCCAGCAGCTTAGGTAGACAAGAGACCCAGTACTTC.

The V call is TRBV28, the J call TRBJ1-2; D unclear. Germline-derived CDR1 and CDR2 are MDHEN and SYDVKM. Trimming removed 4 bases from V and 4 bases from J, with 10 bases in between. The CDR3 totals 13 residues. The CDR3 reads CASSWGFRYGYTF. CDR3 DNA: TGTGCCAGCAGTTGGGGTTTTCGCTATGGCTACACCTTC.

CDR3 nucleotides: TGTGCCAGCAGCCAAGGCCATGTGGGGCGGAACACTGAAGCTTTCTTT. This sequence encodes CASSQGHVGRNTEAFF. The rearrangement joins TRBV14 to TRBJ1-1; D is possibly TRBD1 (5 bases). This CDR3 contains 16 residues. The V end was cut by 1 base, the J end by 1 base, with 13 bases between. Per the germline V gene, CDR1 is SGHDN and CDR2 is FVKESK.

The gene calls are TRBV11-2 and TRBJ2-3, with TRBD2 matching 12 bases. The V gene's germline CDR1 is SGHAT and CDR2 FQNNGV. The CDR3 spans 18 residues. Trimming at V came to 3 bases and at J to 5 bases, leaving 12 bases not matched to a gene. The CDR3 sequence: CASSLKFRRLAGEDTQYF. CDR3 nucleotide sequence: TGTGCCAGCAGCTTGAAATTTAGGCGACTAGCGGGAGAAGATACGCAGTATTTT. Full variable domain (rest looked up from reference TRBV11-2 and TRBJ2-3): EAGVAQSPRYKIIEKRQSVAFWCNPISGHATLYWYQQILGQGPKLLIQFQNNGVVDDSQLPKDRFSAERLKGVDSTLKIQPAKLEDSAVYLCASSLKFRRLAGEDTQYFGPGTRLTVL.

CDR3: CASSPSGGNTGELFF. The CDR3 bases are TGTGCCAGCAGCCCTAGCGGGGGAAACACCGGGGAGCTGTTTTTT. The chain couples TRBV7-2 to TRBJ2-2; 10 nucleotides line up with TRBD2. The CDR3 is 15 residues long. Germline CDR1 SGHTA, CDR2 FQGNSA. The junction had 2 bases not matched to a gene; V was cut back by 5 bases and J by 2 bases.

In this sample, this clone turned up a few times. The gene calls are TRBV6-5 and TRBJ2-3; possible D gene TRBD1, 6 bases. The CDR3 has 15 residues. Germline CDR1 MNHEY, CDR2 SVGAGI. V was clipped by 6 bases and J by 0 bases, with 13 bases between them. CDR3 amino acids: CASRSYGTSTDTQYF. The CDR3, as DNA: TGTGCCAGCAGGAGCTACGGGACAAGCACAGATACGCAGTATTTT.

This clone was detected once. The chain uses TRBV7-9 and TRBJ2-6, with no clear D. V lost 2 bases and J lost 0, with 14 bases in between. The CDR3 sequence is 18 residues long. The germline CDR1 and CDR2 sequences are SEHNR and FQNEAQ (reference sequence). CDR3 protein: CASSLNAVLSSGANVLTF. The DNA of the CDR3 is TGTGCCAGCAGCTTAAATGCGGTTCTCAGCTCTGGGGCCAACGTCCTGACTTTC.

The CDR3 reads CASSVPTGGGSPLHF. The CDR3 DNA reads as TGTGCCAGCAGCGTACCCACAGGGGGCGGTTCACCCCTCCACTTT. V is TRBV5-8 and J is TRBJ1-6; 9 nucleotides agree with TRBD1. The CDR3 has 15 amino acids. From germline, CDR1 is SGHTS and CDR2 YDEGEE. Trimming cost V 4 bases and J 9 bases; bases outside gene matches: 8.

The rearrangement joins TRBV27 to TRBJ1-2; the D is unclear. CDR1 and CDR2 from the germline V gene are MNHEY and SMNVEV (reference sequence). The length of the CDR3 is 16 residues. V lost 6 bases and J 3 bases, leaving 20 bases between the germline ends. This chain's CDR3 is CASSPGLGASYYGYTF. The CDR3 region has the DNA TGTGCCAGCAGCCCCGGGTTGGGAGCATCCTACTATGGCTACACCTTC.

The V and J genes are TRBV11-2 and TRBJ2-2, with D unresolved. V lost 3 bases, J lost 4 bases, and 15 bases lay in between. This CDR3 has 16 residues. Looked up from germline, CDR1 is SGHAT and CDR2 is FQNNGV. The CDR3 region is CASSFSRLGATGELFF. Here the CDR3 DNA reads TGTGCCAGCAGCTTCTCTCGGCTAGGTGCCACCGGGGAGCTGTTTTTT.

The J gene is TRBJ2-7, the V gene TRBV5-1; either TRBD1 or TRBD2 may fit D (5 bases each). Trimming pared 0 bases from V and 5 bases from J, leaving 18 bases between. The CDR3 runs 16 residues. The germline CDR1 and CDR2 sequences are SGHRS and YFSETQ. The CDR3 sequence is CASSLVALAGSHEQYF. CDR3 in DNA: TGCGCCAGCAGCTTGGTAGCGTTGGCAGGGTCCCACGAGCAGTACTTC.

The genes are TRBV7-2 and TRBJ1-1, with a possible D match to TRBD1 (5 bases). The CDR3 is 14 residues long. CDR1 SGHTA and CDR2 FQGNSA come from the germline V gene. Trimming left V 11 bases short and J 4 bases short, with 20 bases between. Here the CDR3 DNA reads TGTGCCTCCAAACGGGGGGTCGAAGGCACTGAAGCTTTCTTT. Its translation: CASKRGVEGTEAFF.

This clone was picked up one time. The chain recombines TRBV5-1 with TRBJ2-5; D is ambiguous. There are 14 residues in the CDR3. Trimming left V 3 bases short and J 1 base short, with 10 bases between. Germline V gene data show CDR1 as SGHRS and CDR2 as YFSETQ. The CDR3 protein is CASSSFTVQETQYF. CDR3 nucleotides: TGCGCCAGCAGCTCCTTCACGGTCCAAGAGACCCAGTACTTC.

This rearrangement joins TRBV30 to TRBJ1-1; D not certain. Trimming pared 3 bases from V and 4 bases from J, leaving 15 bases between. The germline gives CDR1 GTSNPN, CDR2 SVGIG (reference sequence). The CDR3 is 14 residues long. In DNA, the CDR3 is TGTGCCTGGAGCTGGAAGGGAATATCCACTGAAGCTTTCTTT. This encodes CAWSWKGISTEAFF. The whole variable domain, remainder taken from reference TRBV30 and TRBJ1-1, is SQTIHQWPATLVQPVGSPLSLECTVEGTSNPNLYWYRQAAGRGLQLLFYSVGIGQISSEVPQNLSASRPQDRQFILSSKKLLLSDSGFYLCAWSWKGISTEAFFGQGTRLTVV.

The chain has TRBV2 and TRBJ1-5; 7 nucleotides line up with TRBD1. The junction had 4 bases not matched to a gene; V was cut back by 7 bases and J by 4 bases. Germline assignment: CDR1 SNHLY and CDR2 FYNNEI. This CDR3 is 13 amino acids long. Here the CDR3 reads CASNDRENQPQHF. The CDR3 coding sequence is TGTGCCAGCAATGACAGGGAAAATCAGCCCCAGCATTTT.

The chain has TRBV30 and TRBJ2-7; 8 positions match TRBD2. The CDR3 sequence is 13 residues long. Germline CDR1 is GTSNPN and CDR2 is SVGIG (reference sequence). The V segment lost 3 bases and the J segment 4 bases; nucleotides outside the gene matches: 5. The CDR3 DNA is TGTGCCTGGAGCTCAAGCGGGAGATACGAGCAGTACTTC. The encoded protein is CAWSSSGRYEQYF.

The J gene is TRBJ2-7, the V gene TRBV18; 7 bases are shared with TRBD2. CDR1 KGHSH and CDR2 LQKENI come from the germline V gene. The CDR3 is made up of 15 amino acids. Losses at the gene ends were 2 bases for V and 5 bases for J; bases not matched to a gene: 9. As DNA, the CDR3 is TGTGCCAGCTCACCAGAATGGCGGGAGATCCACGAGCAGTACTTC. Its protein product is CASSPEWREIHEQYF.

J is TRBJ1-3 and V is TRBV2, with a weak D call TRBD1 (5 bases). CDR3 length: 15 amino acids. Trimming left V 3 bases short and J 0 bases short, with 9 bases between. The germline gives CDR1 SNHLY, CDR2 FYNNEI. The CDR3 reads CASSEGQNSGNTIYF. The CDR3 coding sequence is TGTGCCAGCAGTGAGGGGCAGAACTCTGGAAACACCATATATTTT.

The chain joins TRBV11-3 to TRBJ2-5, with a possible D match to TRBD1 (5 bases). V was shortened by 8 bases and J by 3 bases, with 13 bases between the two germline ends. The CDR3 totals 13 residues. CDR1 is SGHNT and CDR2 is YENEEA in the germline V gene. This chain's CDR3 is CASRQGAEETQYF. Here the CDR3 DNA reads TGTGCCAGCCGCCAAGGGGCGGAAGAGACCCAGTACTTC.

The J gene is TRBJ2-6, the V gene TRBV7-3; D uncertain. CDR1 is SGHTA and CDR2 is FQGTGA in the germline V gene. This CDR3 has 13 amino acids. V was cut by 5 bases and J by 2 bases, with 4 bases left in between. CDR3 in DNA: TGTGCCAGCAGCCCAGCTGGGGCCAACGTCCTGACTTTC. This encodes CASSPAGANVLTF.

The V and J genes are TRBV28 and TRBJ2-5; D may be TRBD2 (6 bases). CDR1 and CDR2 from the germline V gene are MDHEN and SYDVKM. The germline V and J ends were trimmed by 5 bases and 4 bases, with 20 bases remaining between them. The CDR3 is 16 residues long. The CDR3 sequence is CASSPRGGVVRETQYF. DNA of the CDR3: TGTGCCAGCAGTCCGAGGGGCGGGGTTGTACGAGAGACCCAGTACTTC. Filled out from reference TRBV28 and TRBJ2-5, the complete variable domain reads DVKVTQSSRYLVKRTGEKVFLECVQDMDHENMFWYRQDPGLGLRLIYFSYDVKMKEKGDIPEGYSVSREKKERFSLILESASTNQTSMYLCASSPRGGVVRETQYFGPGTRLLVL.